This entry concerns a single TCR beta chain. The antigen this receptor binds is unknown. No base qualities exist here, and no much larger clone lies one base off it. Library preparation used the immunoSEQ multiplex PCR assay. TCRdb mirrors the immuneACCESS table, restricted to in-frame sequences. Some clones are absent from its copies; in checked studies, under half trace to an unresolved V gene, and the reason for the others is unknown. This sample comprises around 89,000 clones, around 96% of them detected only once. The ten largest clonotypes hold roughly 0.22% of the sample. The data belong to a study of technical replicates of blood from a few donors (dated by TCRdb to the late 2010s). The CDR3 numbers 15 residues from cysteine through phenylalanine. Only the CDR3 region is kept as DNA, spanning 45 bases read in frame from base 1. For this chain, trimming is 6 bases at the V end and 5 bases at the J end, and the number of junction bases without a gene match is 10. The germline V gene encodes CDR1 LGHNT and CDR2 FRNRAP.

The sequencing input was T cells isolated from PBMCs. Recombination joined TRBV12-5 with TRBJ2-1, with 7 bases in between that match TRBD2. The clonotype comes from a human donor in good health. The CDR3 region reads CASGPGLGENNEQFF. Read as DNA, the sequence is TGTGCTAGTGGACCTGGACTAGGGGAGAACAATGAGCAGTTCTTC.